These T cell receptor beta chains were read from a single sample in a study of blood T cell repertoires in COVID-19. Profiling relied on immunoSEQ multiplex PCR, and the TCRdb table lists in-frame clones only, not all of them. The sample holds about 50,000 clones, 87% seen once. Sequencing was performed on peripheral blood. All receptors come from a human donor in a cohort sampled during active COVID-19. Both conserved end residues are part of each CDR3. D genes are given only for firm matches. Not every row has a clone size; where given, it reads once, few, many or a size class.

d_gene	v_gene	abundance	j_gene	CDR3aa	CDR3nt
NA	TRBV7-9	NA	TRBJ1-1	CASSKGGVLYSEAFF	TGTGCCAGCAGCAAAGGGGGGGTGCTGTACTCTGAAGCTTTCTTT
TRBD1	TRBV7-2	NA	TRBJ1-5	CASSLGQGVQPQHF	TGTGCCAGCAGCCTCGGACAGGGTGTTCAGCCCCAGCATTTT
NA	TRBV5-5	NA	TRBJ1-2	CASRPGTEFYGYTF	TGTGCCAGCAGGCCCGGGACTGAATTCTATGGCTACACCTTC
NA	TRBV7-3	few	TRBJ2-6	CASSPTVSSGANVLTF	TGTGCCAGCAGCCCAACAGTGAGCTCTGGGGCCAACGTCCTGACTTTC
TRBD1	TRBV5-8	once	TRBJ2-7	CASQSRTGGNEQYF	TGTGCCAGCCAAAGCAGGACAGGGGGCAACGAGCAGTACTTC
TRBD2	TRBV19	NA	TRBJ2-1	CASKPGTTGREQFF	TGTGCCAGTAAGCCGGGGACTACAGGTAGGGAGCAGTTCTTC
NA	TRBV11-2	few	TRBJ2-7	CASSFGLSSYEQYF	TGTGCCAGCAGCTTCGGACTGAGCTCCTACGAGCAGTACTTC
NA	TRBV28	NA	TRBJ2-7	CASSLPPMSDEQYF	TGTGCCAGCAGTTTACCCCCCATGTCGGACGAGCAGTACTTC
NA	TRBV27	once	TRBJ2-7	CASSRWGQGSPYEQYF	TGTGCCAGCAGTCGCTGGGGGCAGGGGTCCCCCTACGAGCAGTACTTC
TRBD1	TRBV29-1	NA	TRBJ2-7	CSVGLRDRGTYEQYF	TGCAGCGTTGGACTCCGGGACAGGGGTACCTACGAGCAGTACTTC
NA	TRBV24-1	NA	TRBJ2-3	CATMGAGTGTDTQYF	TGTGCCACCATGGGGGCAGGGACGGGCACAGATACGCAGTATTTT
TRBD1	TRBV29-1	NA	TRBJ1-5	CSVEPTGNQPQHF	TGCAGCGTTGAACCGACAGGGAATCAGCCCCAGCATTTT
NA	TRBV6-5	NA	TRBJ2-6	CASKKGAGANVLTF	TGTGCCAGCAAGAAGGGAGCTGGGGCCAACGTCCTGACTTTC
NA	TRBV5-5	few	TRBJ1-2	CASSSGPVGGYTF	TGTGCCAGCAGCTCAGGGCCCGTGGGGGGCTACACCTTC
TRBD2	TRBV9	NA	TRBJ2-3	CASSPGGGGGANTQYF	TGTGCCAGCAGTCCTGGCGGGGGCGGGGGGGCTAATACGCAGTATTTT
NA	TRBV7-3	few	TRBJ2-7	CASSPRTGEQYF	TGTGCCAGCAGCCCCCGGACGGGGGAGCAGTACTTC
NA	TRBV10-2	NA	TRBJ1-2	CASSDSGFNYGYTF	TGCGCCAGCAGTGATTCAGGCTTCAACTATGGCTACACCTTC
NA	TRBV10-1	NA	TRBJ1-1	CASSDQGSSEAFF	TGCGCCAGCAGTGACCAGGGCTCCTCTGAAGCTTTCTTT
TRBD1	TRBV18	once	TRBJ2-7	CASSPTATDRVGQYF	TGTGCCAGCTCACCAACCGCCACCGACAGGGTAGGGCAGTACTTC
NA	TRBV6-5	NA	TRBJ1-2	CASRTQGYGYTF	TGTGCCAGCAGAACACAGGGATATGGCTACACCTTC
NA	TRBV2	once	TRBJ1-2	CASSERGSPGLSRGGYTF	TGTGCCAGCAGTGAAAGAGGTTCCCCGGGATTATCACGAGGTGGCTACACCTTC
TRBD1	TRBV30	NA	TRBJ1-2	CAWKRVRGPGYTF	TGTGCCTGGAAAAGGGTCAGGGGGCCTGGCTACACCTTC
NA	TRBV3-1/TRBV3-2	NA	TRBJ2-7	CASSARGSYEQYF	TGTGCCAGCAGCGCCCGGGGCTCCTACGAGCAGTACTTC
NA	TRBV4-1	NA	TRBJ1-4	CASSRQTGVATNEKLFF	TGCGCCAGCAGCCGCCAGACAGGAGTTGCAACTAATGAAAAACTGTTTTTT
TRBD1	TRBV2	NA	TRBJ2-7	CASSEGTGGNEQYF	TGTGCCAGCAGTGAGGGGACAGGGGGCAACGAGCAGTACTTC
NA	TRBV6-5	NA	TRBJ1-6	CASSDQADNSPLHF	TGTGCCAGCAGCGATCAGGCCGATAATTCACCCCTCCACTTT
TRBD1	TRBV6-4	NA	TRBJ1-5	CASSTNRTGFNQPQHF	TGTGCCAGCAGCACAAATCGGACAGGGTTCAATCAGCCCCAGCATTTT
NA	TRBV20-1	few	TRBJ2-7	CSARVGPEQYF	TGCAGTGCTAGGGTTGGGCCCGAGCAGTACTTC
TRBD2	TRBV28	NA	TRBJ2-1	CASSFRVAGSEEQFF	TGTGCCAGCAGTTTTAGGGTAGCGGGCTCGGAAGAGCAGTTCTTC
NA	TRBV9	few	TRBJ1-2	CASRGAIPEGYTF	TGTGCCAGCCGTGGGGCCATCCCCGAGGGCTACACCTTC
TRBD2	TRBV6-6	once	TRBJ2-7	CASSQRGTHYEQYF	TGTGCCAGCAGCCAGCGGGGGACCCACTACGAGCAGTACTTC
NA	TRBV7-9	NA	TRBJ2-2	CASPRNTGELFF	TGTGCCAGCCCTCGGAACACCGGGGAGCTGTTTTTT
NA	TRBV5-4	NA	TRBJ1-2	CASNPTPGLGGYTF	TGTGCCAGCAACCCTACCCCAGGGCTGGGTGGCTACACCTTC
TRBD2	TRBV3-1/TRBV3-2	NA	TRBJ2-7	CASSPGLARDYEQYF	TGTGCCAGCTCTCCGGGACTAGCAAGAGACTACGAGCAGTACTTC
TRBD2	TRBV9	once	TRBJ2-5	CASSVSGASGGQETQYF	TGTGCCAGCAGCGTGTCGGGGGCTAGCGGGGGCCAAGAGACCCAGTACTTC
TRBD2	TRBV30	NA	TRBJ2-1	CAWSVGGREQFF	TGTGCCTGGAGTGTAGGCGGGAGAGAGCAGTTCTTC
NA	TRBV19	NA	TRBJ2-7	CASSIGGLSYEQYF	TGTGCCAGTAGTATAGGAGGTTTATCCTACGAGCAGTACTTC
NA	TRBV18	NA	TRBJ2-1	CASSPPETPKNEQFF	TGTGCCAGCTCTCCTCCGGAGACCCCTAAGAATGAGCAGTTCTTC
NA	TRBV28	NA	TRBJ1-2	CASSNQGYGYTF	TGTGCCAGCAGTAACCAGGGGTATGGCTACACCTTC
NA	TRBV3-1/TRBV3-2	once	TRBJ2-2	CASSQDRRQGFTGELFF	TGTGCCAGCAGCCAAGATAGGCGGCAGGGGTTTACCGGGGAGCTGTTTTTT
NA	TRBV6-2/TRBV6-3	NA	TRBJ2-5	CASSYLETLDQYF	TGTGCCAGCAGTTACCTTGAGACCCTAGACCAGTACTTC
TRBD1	TRBV27	once	TRBJ2-7	CASSHSGTVVYEQYF	TGTGCCAGCAGTCACTCAGGGACAGTTGTCTACGAGCAGTACTTC
NA	TRBV5-5	few	TRBJ2-7	CASSLDVFEQYF	TGTGCCAGCAGCTTGGATGTCTTCGAGCAGTACTTC
NA	TRBV19	NA	TRBJ1-1	CASSIPAGANTEAFF	TGTGCCAGTAGTATCCCCGCTGGGGCGAACACTGAAGCTTTCTTT
NA	TRBV9	NA	TRBJ1-5	CASSDRYSNQPQHF	TGTGCCAGCAGCGATCGTTATAGCAATCAGCCCCAGCATTTT
NA	TRBV5-1	NA	TRBJ1-1	CASSLVEGKNTEAFF	TGCGCCAGCAGCTTGGTGGAGGGGAAGAACACTGAAGCTTTCTTT
NA	TRBV6-5	NA	TRBJ1-2	CASSNGGSLDGYTF	TGTGCCAGCAGTAACGGAGGGAGTTTGGATGGCTACACCTTC
TRBD1	TRBV7-3	NA	TRBJ1-1	CASSSVPGQSEAFF	TGTGCCAGCAGCTCCGTCCCGGGACAGTCTGAAGCTTTCTTT
NA	TRBV15	NA	TRBJ2-1	CATSRVRYNEQFF	TGTGCCACCAGCAGAGTTCGGTACAATGAGCAGTTCTTC
NA	TRBV3-1/TRBV3-2	NA	TRBJ1-1	CASSQQGLNTEAFF	TGTGCCAGCAGCCAGCAGGGCCTGAACACTGAAGCTTTCTTT
NA	TRBV10-3	NA	TRBJ2-1	CAISLQDSSYNEQFF	TGTGCCATCAGTCTACAAGACAGCTCCTACAATGAGCAGTTCTTC
TRBD1	TRBV7-2	NA	TRBJ1-1	CASRIDRVRGGEAFF	TGTGCCAGCAGGATTGACAGGGTACGGGGGGGTGAAGCTTTCTTT
NA	TRBV4-2	few	TRBJ1-2	CASSQDPGDYGYTF	TGTGCCAGCAGCCAAGATCCGGGAGACTATGGCTACACCTTC
NA	TRBV5-5	NA	TRBJ2-7	CASASRPYEQYF	TGTGCCAGCGCGTCCAGGCCCTACGAGCAGTACTTC
TRBD1	TRBV6-2/TRBV6-3	NA	TRBJ2-7	CASSSGGIYEQYF	TGTGCCAGCAGTTCAGGGGGCATCTACGAGCAGTACTTC
NA	TRBV28	NA	TRBJ1-5	CASAIRGGQHF	TGTGCCAGCGCCATTAGGGGGGGGCAGCATTTT
TRBD1	TRBV5-4	NA	TRBJ1-2	CASSSVRDREGYTF	TGTGCCAGCAGCTCGGTCCGGGACAGGGAAGGCTACACCTTC
NA	TRBV7-9	NA	TRBJ2-7	CASSLNFYEQYF	TGTGCCAGCAGCCTTAACTTCTACGAGCAGTACTTC
TRBD2	TRBV4-2	NA	TRBJ2-1	CASSQVTSGGAISRVEQFF	TGTGCCAGCAGCCAAGTTACTAGCGGGGGGGCAATTTCTCGCGTTGAGCAGTTCTTC